Listed below are T cell receptor beta chains from one sample, sequenced in a study of siplizumab effects on memory and regulatory T cells. Sequencing used immunoSEQ multiplex PCR; TCRdb keeps in-frame clones, though not all of them. The repertoire holds about 57,000 clones, with approximately 82% as singletons. Specimen: memory CD4+ T cells sorted from blood. All receptors derive from a human donor in good health. Each CDR3 is given with its conserved first and last residue. Each record gives: J gene, V gene, clone size, D gene, CDR3 DNA, CDR3 protein. The D gene is left open where the match is weak. Some rows mark clone size as missing; the rest say once, few, many or name a class of expanded clone.

>TRBJ2-1|TRBV9|-|TRBD2
TGTGCCAGCAGCGGGGGACTAGCGGGAGGTGACGGAATTCCGTTCTTC
CASSGGLAGGDGIPFF
>TRBJ2-2|TRBV13|few|TRBD2
TGTGCCAGCAGCTCATCACCGGGACTAGCGGTCACCGGGGAGCTGTTTTTT
CASSSSPGLAVTGELFF
>TRBJ2-7|TRBV7-2|-|TRBD2
TGTGCCAGCAGCTTAGGTCTAGCGGGCGAGCAGTACTTC
CASSLGLAGEQYF
>TRBJ2-5|TRBV19|-|-
TGTGCCAGTAGTATAGGGACAGCGAATTCAGAGACCCAGTACTTC
CASSIGTANSETQYF
>TRBJ1-1|TRBV5-6|-|-
TGTGCCAGCAGCTTAAGCAAGAACACTGAAGCTTTCTTT
CASSLSKNTEAFF
>TRBJ1-3|TRBV9|-|-
TGTGCCAGCAGCGTAGGGGCGACGAAGGGGGGCAGTGGAAACACCATATATTTT
CASSVGATKGGSGNTIYF
>TRBJ2-1|TRBV11-2|once|-
TGTGCCAGCAGCACCTTGACTACTTCCTACAATGAGCAGTTCTTC
CASSTLTTSYNEQFF
>TRBJ2-3|TRBV19|-|TRBD2
TGTGCCAGTAGCCGACTAGCGGGAGACGCAGATACGCAGTATTTT
CASSRLAGDADTQYF
>TRBJ1-1|TRBV9|few|TRBD1
TGTGCCAGCAGCGTAGGACAGGGTGGCGTTGAAGCTTTCTTT
CASSVGQGGVEAFF
>TRBJ2-3|TRBV25-1|once|-
TGTGCCAGCAGTGATGCCCAGGGGCAAACAGATACGCAGTATTTT
CASSDAQGQTDTQYF
>TRBJ2-5|TRBV7-2|-|-
TGTGCCAGCAGCTCTGAAGAGACCCAGTACTTC
CASSSEETQYF
>TRBJ1-2|TRBV18|-|TRBD1
TGTGCCAGCTCACCACGGGCACAGGGGGATAGCTACACCTTC
CASSPRAQGDSYTF
>TRBJ2-1|TRBV5-8|few|TRBD2
TGTGCCAGCAGCTACGGACTAGCGGGGTCCCTAGGTGAGCAGTTCTTC
CASSYGLAGSLGEQFF
>TRBJ1-5|TRBV19|-|-
TGTGCCAGTAGTGAAGTGGCTCTCAATCAGCCCCAGCATTTT
CASSEVALNQPQHF
>TRBJ1-2|TRBV28|-|TRBD1
TGTGCCAGCCTCAGGGGACAGGGGGCGCGGGGCTACACCTTC
CASLRGQGARGYTF
>TRBJ2-7|TRBV6-1|-|-
TGTGCCAGCGGTCGGGACGTTAGCTACGAGCAGTACTTC
CASGRDVSYEQYF